One T cell receptor (beta chain) is described in this entry. Its antigen specificity is not known. Per-base quality was not reported, and no clone a single base away is much larger than it. V is trimmed back by 4 bases and J by 8 bases, and the junction contains 13 bases that no gene match accounts for. The CDR1 and CDR2 encoded by the germline V gene are SQVTM and ANQGSEA. From the cysteine up to the phenylalanine, the CDR3 has a length of 14 residues. The sequence is cut down to CDR3 DNA, 42 bases in frame from base 1. Library construction relied on the immunoSEQ multiplex PCR assay. This immuneACCESS table, as held by TCRdb, lists in-frame sequences with V and J called but not all clones. Of the missing ones, under half trace to an unresolved V gene in checked studies; the others have no known cause. The sample yields more than 30,000 clones; approximately 93% were counted once. The ten largest account for approximately 8.6% of the sample.

This sample is drawn from a study of T cell changes during pregnancy in multiple sclerosis (dated by TCRdb to between 2018 and 2021). About the investigation overall: The study looked at changes in the T cell repertoire across pregnancy in women with multiple sclerosis.

This chain is built from TRBV29-1 and TRBJ1-2, and 7 junctional nucleotides match TRBD1. This sequence was found in a female donor with multiple sclerosis, enrolled in a pregnancy study. Sequenced here: CD8+ T cells from peripheral blood mononuclear cells, sampled in the third trimester of pregnancy. The DNA is as follows: TGCAGCGTTGGCCGGGACAGAACCTTTGGGGGCTACACCTTC. The resulting protein is CSVGRDRTFGGYTF.